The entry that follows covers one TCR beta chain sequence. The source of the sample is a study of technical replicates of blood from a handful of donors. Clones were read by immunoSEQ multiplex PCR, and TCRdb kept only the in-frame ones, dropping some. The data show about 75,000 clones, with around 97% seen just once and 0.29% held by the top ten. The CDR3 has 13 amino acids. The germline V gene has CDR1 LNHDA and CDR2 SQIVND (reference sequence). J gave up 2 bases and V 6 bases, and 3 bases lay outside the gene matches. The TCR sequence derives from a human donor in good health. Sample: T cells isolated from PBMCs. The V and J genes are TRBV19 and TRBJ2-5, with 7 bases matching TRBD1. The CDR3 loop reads CASRSRGQETQYF. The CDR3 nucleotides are TGTGCCAGTAGATCCAGGGGGCAAGAGACCCAGTACTTC.